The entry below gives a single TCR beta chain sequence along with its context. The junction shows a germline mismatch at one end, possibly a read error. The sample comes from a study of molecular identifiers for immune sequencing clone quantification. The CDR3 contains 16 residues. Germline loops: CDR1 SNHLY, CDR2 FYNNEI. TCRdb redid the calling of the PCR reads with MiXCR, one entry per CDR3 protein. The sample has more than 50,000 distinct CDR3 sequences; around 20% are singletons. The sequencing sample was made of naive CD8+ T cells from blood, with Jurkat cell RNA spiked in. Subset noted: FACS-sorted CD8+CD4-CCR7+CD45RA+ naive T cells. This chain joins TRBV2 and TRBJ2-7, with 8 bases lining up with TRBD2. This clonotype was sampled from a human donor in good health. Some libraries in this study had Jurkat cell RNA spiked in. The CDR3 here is CAGSGGDGIPYYEQYF. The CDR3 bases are TGTGCCGGCAGCGGGGGAGACGGGATCCCATATTACGAGCAGTACTTC.